A selection of T cell receptor beta chains follows, all from one sample in a study of response to subunit inactivated influenza vaccine. TCRdb re-derived calls from the RT-PCR reads in MiXCR, one entry per CDR3 protein. The sample comprises just under 550,000 distinct CDR3 sequences, approximately 22% of which are singletons, and 2.5% to 3.5% rests with the top ten. The data were also submitted as part of a second study, on T cells expressing NK-cell markers.

The specimen comprised CD4+ T cells sorted from PBMCs, sampled 11 to 12 days after vaccination. All receptors derive from a man in his fifties who received an inactivated influenza vaccine. Both conserved end residues are part of each CDR3. The order of the fields is clone size, V gene, J gene, D gene, CDR3 DNA, CDR3 protein. D genes are given only for firm matches. Expanded clones get a size class; other rows say once, few or many, or leave the size out.

-	TRBV4-2	TRBJ2-3	TRBD2	TGTGCCAGCAGCGCTGTGCGGGGGGGTCCCACAGATACGCAGTATTTT	CASSAVRGGPTDTQYF
-	TRBV5-1	TRBJ2-1	TRBD1	TGCGCCAGCAGAAGCTCCGGGACAGGGTACAATGAGCAGTTCTTC	CASRSSGTGYNEQFF
-	TRBV12-3/TRBV12-4	TRBJ2-3	-	TGTGCCAGCAGTTTAGCGCTTCTGGAATCGCCGCAGTATTTT	CASSLALLESPQYF
many	TRBV5-1	TRBJ2-2	TRBD2	TGCGCCAGCAGCTTGGCGACTAGCGGGGGGCCTTATGCCGACACCGGGGAGCTGTTTTTT	CASSLATSGGPYADTGELFF
few	TRBV6-2/TRBV6-3	TRBJ1-6	-	TGTGCCAGCAGCTCGGGCCACGCGGGTTCACCCCTCCACTTT	CASSSGHAGSPLHF
-	TRBV20-1	TRBJ2-2	TRBD1	TGCAGTGCTAGAGATCCTGGGACAGCTAACACCGGGGAGCTGTTTTTT	CSARDPGTANTGELFF
-	TRBV7-2	TRBJ2-7	TRBD2	TGTGCCAGCAGCTTAGCCGGGACTAGCGGCGCCTACGAGCAGTACTTC	CASSLAGTSGAYEQYF
-	TRBV29-1	TRBJ1-3	TRBD1	TGCAGCGCTGCGGACAGGGCTGGAAACACCATATATTTT	CSAADRAGNTIYF
few	TRBV4-2	TRBJ2-5	-	TGTGCCAGCAGCCAGGACGCATTCCAAGAGACCCAGTACTTC	CASSQDAFQETQYF
few	TRBV20-1	TRBJ1-1	TRBD1	TGCAGTGCTAGAGATGGGACAGGGGCGGGTGAAGCTTTCTTT	CSARDGTGAGEAFF
-	TRBV18	TRBJ2-2	-	TGTGCCAGCTCACCACTCTCTACTACCGGGGAGCTGTTTTTT	CASSPLSTTGELFF
few	TRBV20-1	TRBJ2-7	TRBD1	TGCAGTGCTGACGGGACAGGGGCGATCTACGAGCAGTACTTC	CSADGTGAIYEQYF
-	TRBV4-3	TRBJ2-7	-	TGCGCCAGCAGCCAAGAGCCCTACCAGTCCTACGAGCAGTACTTC	CASSQEPYQSYEQYF
-	TRBV6-5	TRBJ1-6	TRBD1	TGTGCCAGCAGTTACTCGAGACAGGGGGATTCACCCCTCCACTTT	CASSYSRQGDSPLHF
-	TRBV12-3/TRBV12-4	TRBJ2-2	TRBD1	TGTGCCAGCAGTTGGGACAGGCCGAACACCGGGGAGCTGTTTTTT	CASSWDRPNTGELFF
-	TRBV10-3	TRBJ2-2	-	TGTGCCATCAGGACAGTCGACACCGGGGAGCTGTTTTTT	CAIRTVDTGELFF
-	TRBV20-1	TRBJ2-1	TRBD2	TGCAGTGCGATACTAGCGGGAGGGCCCGGTGAGCAGTTCTTC	CSAILAGGPGEQFF
-	TRBV5-1	TRBJ2-4	TRBD1	TGCGCCAGCAGCAAGACCGGGACAGGGCAAAACATTCAGTACTTC	CASSKTGTGQNIQYF
-	TRBV5-1	TRBJ2-5	TRBD2	TGTGCCAGCAGCTTAGTTCTAGCGGGGGGGCAAGAGACCCAGTACTTC	CASSLVLAGGQETQYF
-	TRBV6-5	TRBJ2-3	-	TGTGCCAGCAGTTACTTAATCGATGACCGCACAGATACGCAGTATTTT	CASSYLIDDRTDTQYF